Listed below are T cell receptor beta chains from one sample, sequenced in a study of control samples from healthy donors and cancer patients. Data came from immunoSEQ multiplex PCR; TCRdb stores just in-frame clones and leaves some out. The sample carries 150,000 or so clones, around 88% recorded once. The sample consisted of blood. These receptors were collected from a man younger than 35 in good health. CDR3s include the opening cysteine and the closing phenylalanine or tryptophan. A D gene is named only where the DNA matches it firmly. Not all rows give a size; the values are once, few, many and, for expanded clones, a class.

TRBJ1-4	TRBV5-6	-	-	TGTGCCAGCAGCCCCAGGACTCGCGATGAAAAACTGTTTTTT	CASSPRTRDEKLFF
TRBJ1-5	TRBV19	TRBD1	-	TGTGCCAGTAGTACTGGGTGGGACAGGGGTGATCAGCCCCAGCATTTT	CASSTGWDRGDQPQHF
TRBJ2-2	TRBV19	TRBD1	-	TGTGCCAGTAAGGTTTGGGACAGGGAGAACACCGGGGAGCTGTTTTTT	CASKVWDRENTGELFF
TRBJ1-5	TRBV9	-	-	TGTGCCAGCAGCGTAAAGGGGAGCGGCAATCAGCCCCAGCATTTT	CASSVKGSGNQPQHF
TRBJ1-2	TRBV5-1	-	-	TGCGCCAGCAGCATCGGACAGCTGAACTATGGCTACACCTTC	CASSIGQLNYGYTF
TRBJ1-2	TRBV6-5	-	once	TGTGCCAGCAGCCCGGGGGTCAATTACTATGGCTACACCTTC	CASSPGVNYYGYTF
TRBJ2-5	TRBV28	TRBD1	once	TGTGCCAGCAGTCCACAGTTGTTTGTCGGGACAGGAGAGACCCAGTACTTC	CASSPQLFVGTGETQYF
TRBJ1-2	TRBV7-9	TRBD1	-	TGTGCCAGCAGCAATTACCTCAAGACAGGGTTCGGTAACTATGGCTACACCTTC	CASSNYLKTGFGNYGYTF
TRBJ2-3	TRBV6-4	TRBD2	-	TGTGCCAGCAGAAGACTAGCGGGGGCCCAAATATGCACAGATACGCAGTATTTT	CASRRLAGAQICTDTQYF
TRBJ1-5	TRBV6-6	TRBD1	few	TGTGCCAGCAGAGACAGGGAGGGTCAGCCCCAGCATTTT	CASRDREGQPQHF
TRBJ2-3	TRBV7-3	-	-	TGTGCCAGCAGCTCCCGGACGACAGATACGCAGTATTTT	CASSSRTTDTQYF
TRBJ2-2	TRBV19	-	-	TGTGCCAGTAGTATAGTCACCTCAGGGACCGGGGAGCTGTTTTTT	CASSIVTSGTGELFF
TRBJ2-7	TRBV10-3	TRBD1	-	TGTGCCATCAGTGGTGGGGACAGGGAGTGGATAGTCTACGAGCAGTACTTC	CAISGGDREWIVYEQYF
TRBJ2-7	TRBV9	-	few	TGTGCCAGCAGCGTCGGGGCTCACCTCTACGAGCAGTACTTC	CASSVGAHLYEQYF
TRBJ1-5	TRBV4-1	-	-	TGCGCCAGCAGCCAAGATCCGGCAGGTATTAAGAGCAATCAGCCCCAGCATTTT	CASSQDPAGIKSNQPQHF
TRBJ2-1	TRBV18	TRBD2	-	TGTGCCAGCTCACCTGTACTAATTAGCGGGGGCCCTCCGCCGAGCGGGACCCATGAGCAGTTCTTC	CASSPVLISGGPPPSGTHEQFF
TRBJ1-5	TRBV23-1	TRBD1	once	TGCGCCAGCAGTCAATCTGGACAGGGAAGGGTTAGCAATCAGCCCCAGCATTTT	CASSQSGQGRVSNQPQHF
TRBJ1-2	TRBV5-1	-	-	TGCGCCAGCAGCTTTCAGGGTGACTATGGCTACACCTTC	CASSFQGDYGYTF
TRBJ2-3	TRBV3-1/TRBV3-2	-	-	TGTGCCAGCAGCCAATTTTACGGGGCCACAGATACGCAGTATTTT	CASSQFYGATDTQYF
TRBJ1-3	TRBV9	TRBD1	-	TGTGCCAGCAGCGACCGAGGGACAGGGGGCGGAAACACCATATATTTT	CASSDRGTGGGNTIYF
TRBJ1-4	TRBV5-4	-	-	TGTGCCAGCAGCTTTTTGGGGAATGAAAAACTGTTTTTT	CASSFLGNEKLFF
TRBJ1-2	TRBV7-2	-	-	TGTGCCAGCAGCTTCCGGACGGGCAAAACTAACTATGGCTACACCTTC	CASSFRTGKTNYGYTF
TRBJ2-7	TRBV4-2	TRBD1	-	TGTGCCAGCAGCCCCGGCGGGACAGGGGGCCTGTACGAGCAGTACTTC	CASSPGGTGGLYEQYF
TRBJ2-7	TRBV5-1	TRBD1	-	TGCGCCAGCAGCTTGGGGTGGGGGACAGGGGATTACGAGCAGTACTTC	CASSLGWGTGDYEQYF
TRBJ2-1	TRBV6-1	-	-	TGTGCCAGCAGTGAAAGACAGGGAGGTTACAATGAGCAGTTCTTC	CASSERQGGYNEQFF
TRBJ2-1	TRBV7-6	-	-	TGTGCCAGCAGCGTTATTTTAGGCAACGATGAGCAGTTCTTC	CASSVILGNDEQFF
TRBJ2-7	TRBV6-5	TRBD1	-	TGTGCCAGCAGTTACCGGGACAGCTCCTACGAGCAGTACTTC	CASSYRDSSYEQYF
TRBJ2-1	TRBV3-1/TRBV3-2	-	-	TGTGCCAGCAGCCAACCCAGCGGCAATGAGCAGTTCTTC	CASSQPSGNEQFF
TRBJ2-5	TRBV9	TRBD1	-	TGTGCCAGCAGCGTTACAGGGGGCAGGGAGACCCAGTACTTC	CASSVTGGRETQYF
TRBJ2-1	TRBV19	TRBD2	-	TGTGCCAGTAGTATACTATACATACGAGCGGGGGAATCCTACAATGAGCAGTTCTTC	CASSILYIRAGESYNEQFF
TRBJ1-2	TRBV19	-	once	TGTGCCAGTACGAACCGACCACCGACAGTCTCTGGCTACACCTTC	CASTNRPPTVSGYTF
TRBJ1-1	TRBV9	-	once	TGTGCCAGCAGTGTAGGAGGGGGGAAAGCTTTCTTT	CASSVGGGKAFF
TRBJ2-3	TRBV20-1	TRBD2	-	TGCAGTGCTAGTACGGGGGGGCCCGGTACGCAGTATTTT	CSASTGGPGTQYF
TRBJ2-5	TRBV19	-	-	TGTGCCAGTAGCGTCCTTCCCTCGGAGACCCAGTACTTC	CASSVLPSETQYF
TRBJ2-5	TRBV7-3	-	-	TGTGCCAGCAGCTTAATTGGGGGCCTCCAAGAGACCCAGTACTTC	CASSLIGGLQETQYF
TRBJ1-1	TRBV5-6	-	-	TGTGCCAGCAGCTTAAGGTGGGTCACTGAAGCTTTCTTT	CASSLRWVTEAFF
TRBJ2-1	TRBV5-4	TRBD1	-	TGTGCCAGCAGCTTTGACAGGGGTACGATGGACAATGAGCAGTTCTTC	CASSFDRGTMDNEQFF
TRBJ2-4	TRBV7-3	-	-	TGTGCCAGCAGCTCCAAAAACGGGAGTAAAAACATTCAGTACTTC	CASSSKNGSKNIQYF
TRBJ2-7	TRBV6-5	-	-	TGTGCCAGCGACCGGGGCGCGGGGGCAGGGGAGCAGTACTTC	CASDRGAGAGEQYF
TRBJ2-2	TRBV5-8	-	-	TGTGCCAGCAGCTCGTTGAACACCGGGGAGCTGTTTTTT	CASSSLNTGELFF
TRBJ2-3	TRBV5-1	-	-	TGCGCCAGCAGCTTAGACAGTCTGCCAGATACGCAGTATTTT	CASSLDSLPDTQYF
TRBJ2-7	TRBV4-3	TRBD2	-	TGCGCCAGCAGCTCCGGGACTAGCTCGTACGAGCAGTACTTC	CASSSGTSSYEQYF
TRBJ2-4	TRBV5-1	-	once	TGCGCCAGCAGCTGGGACTCACAGACAGGCGCCAAAAACATTCAGTACTTC	CASSWDSQTGAKNIQYF
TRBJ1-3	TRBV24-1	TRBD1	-	TGTGCCACCAGTGACTTGGGACAGGACTATGGAAACACCATATATTTT	CATSDLGQDYGNTIYF
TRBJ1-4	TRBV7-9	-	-	TGTGCCAGCAGCTCCTGGGGCCCCGGGCCCCTTGGTGAAAAACTGTTTTTT	CASSSWGPGPLGEKLFF
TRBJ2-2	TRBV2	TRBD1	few	TGTGCCAGCAGGGGCACAGGGGGTCGGACCGGGGAGCTGTTTTTT	CASRGTGGRTGELFF
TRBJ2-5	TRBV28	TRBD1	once	TGTGCCAGCAGCTTACTACAGGGGGCCCAAGAGACCCAGTACTTC	CASSLLQGAQETQYF
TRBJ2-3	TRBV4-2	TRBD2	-	TGTGCCAGCAGCCCCGAGCGGGAAACAACAGATACGCAGTATTTT	CASSPERETTDTQYF
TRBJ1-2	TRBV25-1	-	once	TGTGCCAGCATGGGGGGGGTACAGGGCTACACCTTC	CASMGGVQGYTF
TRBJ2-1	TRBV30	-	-	TGTGCCTGGGGCCTACTAGCACCGGAGCAGTTCTTC	CAWGLLAPEQFF
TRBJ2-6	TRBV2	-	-	TGTGCCAGCAAAGGGGGGCTTGGTGGGGCCAACGTCCTGACTTTC	CASKGGLGGANVLTF
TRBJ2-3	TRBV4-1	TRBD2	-	TGCGCCAGCAGCCTGGAATCCGGACTAGCGGGGCGACGGGAAGATACGCAGTATTTT	CASSLESGLAGRREDTQYF
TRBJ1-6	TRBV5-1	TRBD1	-	TGCGCCAGCAGCCTGACAGGGTCGGATTCACCCCTCCACTTT	CASSLTGSDSPLHF
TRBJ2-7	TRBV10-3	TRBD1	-	TGTGCCATCAGTGAACTAACAGGGGTCCACGAGCAGTACTTC	CAISELTGVHEQYF
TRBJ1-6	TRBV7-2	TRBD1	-	TGTGCCAGCAGCTCGCTACCGGACAGGGGGCGGAGATCACCCCTCCACTTT	CASSSLPDRGRRSPLHF
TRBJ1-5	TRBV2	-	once	TGTGCCAGCACCCCCACCCCCCCCAGCAACAATCAGCCCCAGCATTTT	CASTPTPPSNNQPQHF
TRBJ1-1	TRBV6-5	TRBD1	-	TGTGCCAGCAGTCCAGGGGGCGGCACTGAAGCTTTCTTT	CASSPGGGTEAFF
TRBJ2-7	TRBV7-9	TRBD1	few	TGTGCCAGCAGCTTAGCCGGGACAGACTACGAGCAGTACTTC	CASSLAGTDYEQYF
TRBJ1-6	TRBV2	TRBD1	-	TGTGCCAGCAGTAGCACTATTCGGGGCAGGGGGAATTCCTATAATTCACCCCTCCACTTT	CASSSTIRGRGNSYNSPLHF